Shown below are 2 T cell receptor beta chains from a single sample sequenced in a study of cytomegalovirus exposure and HLA in healthy donors. The PCR employed 60 Vbeta primers together with 13 Jbeta primers. Libraries were prepared by immunoSEQ multiplex PCR; TCRdb keeps only in-frame clonotypes and omits some of them. The sample spans some 75,000 clones; the ten largest clones claim about 5%. Sequenced input: PBMCs. These receptors were taken from a man in his forties or fifties in good health and CMV-seronegative.

In nucleotides, the CDR3 is TGTGCCAGCAGTTACCGTGCGGGGGGGAAGGGTGAGCAGTTCTTC. Translating it yields CASSYRAGGKGEQFF. The chain combines TRBV6-5 with TRBJ2-1; TRBD2 agrees at 9 bases. The CDR3 covers 15 residues. The V and J ends lost 2 bases and 9 bases, in that order; junction bases with no gene match: 8. The V gene's germline CDR1 is MNHEY and CDR2 SVGAGI.

This rearrangement joins TRBV30 to TRBJ2-5, with TRBD2 matching over 13 bases. TRBJ2-7 explains the end of the DNA better; the J call may be wrong. The germline V gene encodes CDR1 GTSNPN and CDR2 SVGIG (reference sequence). This CDR3 comprises 17 residues. CDR3 sequence reads: CAWSTRTSGRGSYEQYF. As DNA, the CDR3 is TGTGCCTGGAGTACACGGACTAGCGGGAGAGGGTCCTACGAGCAGTACTTC.